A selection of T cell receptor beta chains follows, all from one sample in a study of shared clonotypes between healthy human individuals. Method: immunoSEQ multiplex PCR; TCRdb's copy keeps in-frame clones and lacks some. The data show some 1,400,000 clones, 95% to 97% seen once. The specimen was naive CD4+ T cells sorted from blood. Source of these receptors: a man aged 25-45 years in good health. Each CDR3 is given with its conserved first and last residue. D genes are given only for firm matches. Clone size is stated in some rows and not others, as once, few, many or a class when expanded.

CDR3: CASSLRDRVNGYTF
DNA: TGCGCCAGCAGCTTGCGGGACAGGGTAAATGGCTACACCTTC
size: NA
V: TRBV5-1
J: TRBJ1-2
D: TRBD1

CDR3: CASSPRLDFTDTQYF
DNA: TGTGCCAGCTCACCAAGACTAGACTTCACAGATACGCAGTATTTT
size: once
V: TRBV18
J: TRBJ2-3
D: NA

CDR3: CASSLSSSEGEQYF
DNA: TGTGCCAGCAGCTTAAGTAGCTCGGAGGGCGAGCAGTACTTC
size: NA
V: TRBV7-2
J: TRBJ2-7
D: NA

CDR3: CSVGERGEYF
DNA: TGCAGCGTCGGTGAGCGAGGGGAGTACTTC
size: few
V: TRBV29-1
J: TRBJ2-5
D: NA

CDR3: CASSPGSTLGDYLSLEQYF
DNA: TGTGCCAGCAGCCCTGGCTCGACACTCGGGGACTACCTCTCCTTGGAGCAGTACTTC
size: NA
V: TRBV5-4
J: TRBJ2-7
D: TRBD2

CDR3: CASSLVSLGTYEQYF
DNA: TGTGCCAGCAGCTTAGTTAGTCTCGGGACCTACGAGCAGTACTTC
size: once
V: TRBV7-8
J: TRBJ2-7
D: NA

CDR3: CASSFRGILVVEQFF
DNA: TGTGCCAGCAGTTTTCGGGGGATCCTGGTGGTGGAGCAGTTCTTC
size: NA
V: TRBV28
J: TRBJ2-1
D: NA

CDR3: CASSSRLAGGPDTQYF
DNA: TGTGCCAGCAGTTCCCGACTAGCGGGAGGCCCAGATACGCAGTATTTT
size: NA
V: TRBV28
J: TRBJ2-3
D: TRBD2

CDR3: CSVEIGALQYF
DNA: TGCAGCGTTGAAATCGGGGCTTTACAGTATTTT
size: NA
V: TRBV29-1
J: TRBJ2-3
D: NA

CDR3: CASSYQLLGGTGELFF
DNA: TGTGCCAGCAGTTACCAGCTCCTAGGGGGCACCGGGGAGCTGTTTTTT
size: NA
V: TRBV6-5
J: TRBJ2-2
D: NA

CDR3: CASSQDIIPGETQYF
DNA: TGTGCCAGCAGCCAAGACATCATCCCGGGGGAGACCCAGTACTTC
size: NA
V: TRBV14
J: TRBJ2-5
D: NA

CDR3: CASSIAGTGFDYGYTF
DNA: TGTGCCAGTAGTATAGCCGGGACAGGGTTTGACTATGGCTACACCTTC
size: NA
V: TRBV19
J: TRBJ1-2
D: TRBD1

CDR3: CASMLDFYNEQFF
DNA: TGTGCCAGCATGCTCGACTTCTACAATGAGCAGTTCTTC
size: NA
V: TRBV27
J: TRBJ2-1
D: NA

CDR3: CASLLEGGPYEQYF
DNA: TGTGCCTCCCTCCTCGAGGGAGGCCCCTACGAGCAGTACTTC
size: NA
V: TRBV2
J: TRBJ2-7
D: NA

CDR3: CAIRPEGGLTEAFF
DNA: TGTGCCATCAGACCTGAGGGGGGACTCACTGAAGCTTTCTTT
size: NA
V: TRBV10-3
J: TRBJ1-1
D: NA

CDR3: CASSPLRLAGVTGELFF
DNA: TGTGCCAGCTCACCCCTACGACTAGCGGGAGTTACCGGGGAGCTGTTTTTT
size: NA
V: TRBV18
J: TRBJ2-2
D: TRBD2

CDR3: CASSSNGGRVEKLFF
DNA: TGTGCCAGCAGCTCAAATGGGGGGAGGGTGGAAAAACTGTTTTTT
size: NA
V: TRBV7-2
J: TRBJ1-4
D: NA

CDR3: CASSFVFGGGDTEAFF
DNA: TGCGCCAGCAGCTTCGTTTTTGGGGGAGGGGACACTGAAGCTTTCTTT
size: NA
V: TRBV5-1
J: TRBJ1-1
D: NA

CDR3: CASKGLAPEVEQYF
DNA: TGTGCCAGCAAGGGACTAGCTCCAGAGGTCGAGCAGTACTTC
size: NA
V: TRBV2
J: TRBJ2-7
D: TRBD2

CDR3: CAISEKTSGIPYEQYF
DNA: TGTGCCATCAGTGAGAAGACTAGCGGAATACCCTACGAGCAGTACTTC
size: NA
V: TRBV10-3
J: TRBJ2-7
D: TRBD2

CDR3: CASNSGKGGGPYEQYF
DNA: TGCGCCAGCAACTCAGGGAAGGGAGGGGGCCCCTACGAGCAGTACTTC
size: NA
V: TRBV5-1
J: TRBJ2-7
D: NA

CDR3: CASSFALAVRYSGNTIYF
DNA: TGTGCCAGCAGCTTCGCCCTCGCAGTGAGGTATTCTGGAAACACCATATATTTT
size: NA
V: TRBV11-2
J: TRBJ1-3
D: NA

CDR3: CASSLLGAPTYEQYF
DNA: TGTGCCAGCAGCTTGTTGGGAGCCCCAACCTACGAGCAGTACTTC
size: NA
V: TRBV5-4
J: TRBJ2-7
D: NA

CDR3: CASSRPQETQYF
DNA: TGTGCCAGTAGTAGACCCCAAGAGACCCAGTACTTC
size: NA
V: TRBV19
J: TRBJ2-5
D: NA

CDR3: CATSRDSGPRNTIYF
DNA: TGTGCCACCAGCAGAGACTCAGGGCCCCGAAACACCATATATTTT
size: NA
V: TRBV15
J: TRBJ1-3
D: NA

CDR3: CASSLLTDTQYF
DNA: TGTGCCAGCAGTCTACTCACAGATACGCAGTATTTT
size: NA
V: TRBV28
J: TRBJ2-3
D: NA

CDR3: CASSLAGAGQPQHF
DNA: TGTGCCAGCAGCTTGGCCGGGGCAGGACAGCCCCAGCATTTT
size: NA
V: TRBV5-6
J: TRBJ1-5
D: NA

CDR3: CASSDPGIQIDTQYF
DNA: TGTGCCAGCAGTGACCCGGGAATTCAAATAGATACGCAGTATTTT
size: NA
V: TRBV25-1
J: TRBJ2-3
D: NA